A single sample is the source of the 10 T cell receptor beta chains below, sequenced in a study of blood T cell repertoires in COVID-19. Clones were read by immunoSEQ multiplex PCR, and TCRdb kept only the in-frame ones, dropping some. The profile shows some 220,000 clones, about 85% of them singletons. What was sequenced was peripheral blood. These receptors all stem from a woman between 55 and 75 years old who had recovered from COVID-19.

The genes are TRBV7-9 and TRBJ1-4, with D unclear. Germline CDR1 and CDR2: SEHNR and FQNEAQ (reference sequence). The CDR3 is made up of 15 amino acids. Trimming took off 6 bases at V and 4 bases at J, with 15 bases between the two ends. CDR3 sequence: CASSPFGSGNEKLFF. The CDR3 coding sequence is TGTGCCAGCAGTCCGTTTGGTAGCGGTAATGAAAAACTGTTTTTT.

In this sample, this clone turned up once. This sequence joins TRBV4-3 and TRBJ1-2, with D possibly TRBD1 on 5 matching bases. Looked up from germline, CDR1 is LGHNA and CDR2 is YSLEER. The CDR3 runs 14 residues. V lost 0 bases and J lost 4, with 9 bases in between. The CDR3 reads CASSQEQASYGYTF. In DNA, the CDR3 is TGCGCCAGCAGCCAAGAACAGGCGTCCTATGGCTACACCTTC.

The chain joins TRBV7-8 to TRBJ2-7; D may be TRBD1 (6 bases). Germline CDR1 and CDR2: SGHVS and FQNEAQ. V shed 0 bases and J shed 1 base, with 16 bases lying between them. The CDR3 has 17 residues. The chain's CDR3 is CASSLAQKTTGSYEQYF. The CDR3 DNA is TGTGCCAGCAGCTTAGCTCAAAAAACGACAGGTTCCTACGAGCAGTACTTC. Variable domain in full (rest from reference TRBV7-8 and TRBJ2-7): GAGVSQSPRYKVAKRGQDVALRCDPISGHVSLFWYQQALGQGPEFLTYFQNEAQLDKSGLPSDRFFAERPEGSVSTLKIQRTQQEDSAVYLCASSLAQKTTGSYEQYFGPGTRLTVT.

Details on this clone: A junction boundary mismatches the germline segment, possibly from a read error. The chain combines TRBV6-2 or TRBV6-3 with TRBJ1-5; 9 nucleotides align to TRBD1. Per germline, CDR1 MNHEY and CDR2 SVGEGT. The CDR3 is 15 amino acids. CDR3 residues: CASNYRTGGNQPQHF. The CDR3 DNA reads TGTGCCAGCAATTACAGGACAGGGGGCAATCAGCCCCAGCATTTT.

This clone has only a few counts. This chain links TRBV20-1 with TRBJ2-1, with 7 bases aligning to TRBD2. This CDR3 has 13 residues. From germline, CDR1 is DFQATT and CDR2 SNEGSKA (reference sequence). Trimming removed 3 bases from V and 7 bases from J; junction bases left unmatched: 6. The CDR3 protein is CSASFAGDNEQFF. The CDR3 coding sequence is TGCAGTGCTAGTTTTGCGGGGGATAATGAGCAGTTCTTC.

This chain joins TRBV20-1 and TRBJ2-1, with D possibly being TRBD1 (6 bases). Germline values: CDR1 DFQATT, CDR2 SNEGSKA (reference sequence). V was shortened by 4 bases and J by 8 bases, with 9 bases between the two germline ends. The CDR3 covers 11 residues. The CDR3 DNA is TGCAGTGCTACAGGGGCCCATGAGCAGTTCTTC. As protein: CSATGAHEQFF.

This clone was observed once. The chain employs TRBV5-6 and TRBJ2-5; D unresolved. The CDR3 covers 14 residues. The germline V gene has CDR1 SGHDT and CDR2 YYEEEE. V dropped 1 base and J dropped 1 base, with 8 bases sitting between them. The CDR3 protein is CASSLSDTQETQYF. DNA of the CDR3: TGTGCCAGCAGCTTGAGCGATACCCAAGAGACCCAGTACTTC.

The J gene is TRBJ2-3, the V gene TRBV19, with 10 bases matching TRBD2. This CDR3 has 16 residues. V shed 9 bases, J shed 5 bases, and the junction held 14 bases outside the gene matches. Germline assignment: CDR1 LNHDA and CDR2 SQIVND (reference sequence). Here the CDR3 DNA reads TGTGCCAGCCGCCGGACGAGCGGGGGGGCATTAGATACGCAGTATTTT. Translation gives CASRRTSGGALDTQYF.

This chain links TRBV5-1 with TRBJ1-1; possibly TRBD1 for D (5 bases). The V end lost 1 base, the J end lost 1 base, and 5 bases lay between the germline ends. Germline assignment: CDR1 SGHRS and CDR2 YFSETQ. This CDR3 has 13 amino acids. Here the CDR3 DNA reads TGCGCCAGCAGCTTGACAGGGAACACTGAAGCTTTCTTT. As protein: CASSLTGNTEAFF.

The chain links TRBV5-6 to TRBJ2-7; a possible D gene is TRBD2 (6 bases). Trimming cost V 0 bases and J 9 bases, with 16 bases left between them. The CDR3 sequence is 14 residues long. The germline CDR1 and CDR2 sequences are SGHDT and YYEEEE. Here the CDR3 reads CASSLAGRQGRQYF. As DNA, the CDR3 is TGTGCCAGCAGCTTGGCTGGGAGGCAGGGTCGGCAGTACTTC. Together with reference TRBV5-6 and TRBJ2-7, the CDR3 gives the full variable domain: DAGVTQSPTHLIKTRGQQVTLRCSPKSGHDTVSWYQQALGQGPQFIFQYYEEEERQRGNFPDRFSGHQFPNYSSELNVNALLLGDSALYLCASSLAGRQGRQYFGPGTRLTVT.